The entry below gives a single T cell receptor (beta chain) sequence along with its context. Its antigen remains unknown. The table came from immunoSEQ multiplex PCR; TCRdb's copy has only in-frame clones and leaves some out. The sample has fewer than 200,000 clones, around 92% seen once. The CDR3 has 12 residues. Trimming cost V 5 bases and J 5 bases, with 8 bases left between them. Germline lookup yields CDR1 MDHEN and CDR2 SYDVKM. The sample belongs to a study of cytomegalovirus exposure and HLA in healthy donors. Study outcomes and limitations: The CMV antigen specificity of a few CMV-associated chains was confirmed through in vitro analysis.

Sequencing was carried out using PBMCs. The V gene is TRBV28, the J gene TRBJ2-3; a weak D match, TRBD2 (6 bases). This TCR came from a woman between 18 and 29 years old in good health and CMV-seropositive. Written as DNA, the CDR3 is TGTGCCAGCAGTCCGGGACTAGATACGCAGTATTTT. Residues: CASSPGLDTQYF.